The present T cell receptor beta chain was sequenced within a study of T-cell memory formation after mild COVID-19 (dated by TCRdb to the early 2020s). With respect to the entire study: TCR sequence clusters from the two donors were largely donor specific. In a couple of donors, T-cell clones that expanded and contracted after mild COVID-19 were tracked by sequencing TCRalpha and TCRbeta repertoires over time. Two young, previously healthy adult volunteers made up the cohort, one male and one female. Results and caveats for the whole study, not just this receptor: From day 15 to 85, contracting clones showed balanced CD4/CD8 phenotypes, whereas a second wave of clones that expanded from day 15 to 37 leaned towards CD4+. Whether the second-wave clones peaking on day 37 were SARS-CoV-2 specific was not confirmed. Some responding clones were detected in pre-infection memory, suggesting pre-existing cross-reactive memory T cells joined the SARS-CoV-2 response. Only two mild cases were covered in the study, and larger cohorts including severe cases with pre-infection samples were considered necessary. Contracting CD4+ clones turned up mainly in the CM and EM memory subsets, whereas EMRA was where CD8+ clones were enriched.

The CDR3, cysteine through phenylalanine, is 14 amino acids long. The read is trimmed to its CDR3 DNA, 42 bases read in frame from base 1. CDR1 and CDR2, per the germline V gene (reference sequence), are SEHNR and FQNEAQ. The junction carries 13 bases between V and J, which are trimmed by 5 bases and 6 bases respectively. Ficoll-Paque density gradient centrifugation was the method used to isolate PBMCs. Worth noting for this clonotype: Its specific antigen is unknown. Per-nucleotide qualities are absent, and no much larger clonotype sits a single base away.

This sample was sequenced with an Illumina NovaSeq 6000. cDNA libraries for TCRalpha and TCRbeta were prepared by 5'RACE using constant-segment primers, with sample barcodes and unique molecular identifiers added. Trizol reagent was used to extract RNA from every sample. Library amplification was performed in two PCR steps, and a second sample barcode and Illumina TruSeq adapters were introduced in the second step. Libraries were sequenced on an Illumina NovaSeq with 2 x 150 bp paired-end reads. Per the source publication's procedure: Demultiplexing of reads and collapsing into UMI-guided consensus sequences were performed with migec v1.2.7. Using mixcr v2.1.11, the UMI consensuses were aligned to TRA and TRB V and J templates and assembled into clonotypes. A clonotype was counted as expanded or contracted only when both edgeR and NoisET called the clonotype significant, with the noise models trained on biological replicates. For edgeR calls, the cutoffs were a false discovery rate-adjusted p below 0.01 and a log2 fold-change threshold of 1. As an exploratory analysis of dynamics, max-normalized trajectories of the 1000 most abundant clonotypes were examined by PCA with hierarchical clustering. Separately sequenced CD4+ and CD8+ repertoires were used to assign the CD4 or CD8 phenotype of responding clones. TCRdb passed the public sequencing reads through fastp at Q25 and MiXCR, retaining productive beta sequences. Entries that share a CDR3 protein sequence are merged under the most common genes and DNA. It is TCRdb's table, rather than the study itself, that gives the V and J calls and clone size. The table for this sample lists under 450,000 distinct CDR3 sequences; 13% to 15% of them were counted only once. The ten biggest clones cover roughly 22% of the sample.

The receptor's source is a man aged 18 to 35 who had mild COVID-19 (a few samples of this study predate the infection). The sample titles of this study are shuffled in the database, so cell type and time point are left out; the donor was told from shared clones. This chain joins TRBV7-9 to TRBJ2-2; a confident D gene designation cannot be given. What was sequenced was PBMCs or a T cell subset sorted from them (not recorded which). Read as DNA, the sequence is TGTGCCAGCAGCCCCGACCCAAGACCCGGGGAGCTGTTTTTT. This encodes CASSPDPRPGELFF.